The 22 T cell receptor beta chains reported below all come from one sample, sequenced in a study of CD8 T cells in Susac syndrome. Random hexamers were used to reverse transcribe the RNA input (about 0.45 to 1 ug). Each CDR3 protein is one row after TCRdb ran MiXCR on the immunoSEQ multiplex PCR reads. The data show tens of thousands of distinct CDR3 sequences, more than 85% seen once. Sequences were obtained from CD8+ T cells from PBMCs. These receptor sequences come from a human donor with Susac syndrome.

The J gene is TRBJ2-2, the V gene TRBV20-1, with D perhaps TRBD1 (6 bases). CDR3 length equals 15 residues. Trimming shortened V by 1 base and J by 5 bases, and 14 bases separated the two germline ends. The germline gives CDR1 DFQATT, CDR2 SNEGSKA (reference sequence). The CDR3 coding sequence is TGCAGTGCTAGAGGGAACAACAGGGTTACCGGGGAGCTGTTTTTT. Its protein is CSARGNNRVTGELFF.

This clonotype came up once. The genes are TRBV6-2 or TRBV6-3 and TRBJ2-1; no clear D gene. In germline, CDR1 is MNHEY, CDR2 SVGEGT. The CDR3 contains 14 residues. Trimming removed 5 bases from V and 8 bases from J, with 16 bases in between. The CDR3: CASSGATPIDEQFF. Written as DNA, the CDR3 is TGTGCCAGCAGTGGAGCGACTCCCATCGATGAGCAGTTCTTC.

This sequence joins TRBV13 and TRBJ1-1; D gene uncertain. CDR3 size: 15 residues. Germline V CDR1 and CDR2: PRHDT, FYEKMQ (reference sequence). Trimming shortened V by 7 bases and J by 0 bases, and 15 bases separated the two germline ends. For the CDR3, the DNA is TGTGCCAGCACCCTCGGTATAGACTTGAACACTGAAGCTTTCTTT. Residues: CASTLGIDLNTEAFF. Drawing the rest from reference TRBV13 and TRBJ1-1, the complete variable domain is AAGVIQSPRHLIKEKRETATLKCYPIPRHDTVYWYQQGPGQDPQFLISFYEKMQSDKGSIPDRFSAQQFSDYHSELNMSSLELGDSALYFCASTLGIDLNTEAFFGQGTRLTVV.

The chain has TRBV25-1 and TRBJ2-5; D ambiguous. The CDR3 sequence is 12 residues long. The ends were cut back, 8 bases at V and 5 bases at J, with 12 bases in the middle. Germline V gene sequence: CDR1 MGHDK, CDR2 SYGVNS. Here the CDR3 DNA reads TGTGCCAGCTCCAACATCATGGAGACCCAGTACTTC. As protein: CASSNIMETQYF. The full variable domain, rest sourced from reference TRBV25-1 and TRBJ2-5, is EADIYQTPRYLVIGTGKKITLECSQTMGHDKMYWYQQDPGMELHLIHYSYGVNSTEKGDLSSESTVSRIRTEHFPLTLESARPSHTSQYLCASSNIMETQYFGPGTRLLVL.

This clonotype was seen more than once but under ten times. V usage is TRBV7-9 and J usage is TRBJ2-7; D remains unclear. This CDR3 has 16 residues. CDR1 and CDR2 (germline): SEHNR, FQNEAQ (reference sequence). Between the trimmed V and J ends, which lost 5 bases and 3 bases, there was a span of 20 bases. In nucleotides, the CDR3 is TGTGCCAGCAGCGATACCTCCTCGCAGGTTAACTACGAGCAGTACTTC. Translated: CASSDTSSQVNYEQYF.

This clonotype was counted once. The chain links TRBV12-3 or TRBV12-4 to TRBJ2-1; 9 nucleotides agree with TRBD2. The CDR3 sequence is 15 residues long. Trimming cost V 6 bases and J 6 bases; bases outside gene matches: 9. The CDR3 DNA follows: TGTGCCAGCAGGCCCGGAGCGGGAGGTAGCAATGAGCAGTTCTTC. Translation: CASRPGAGGSNEQFF.

The chain has TRBV30 and TRBJ2-7; D could derive from TRBD1 or TRBD2 (5 bases each). CDR1 and CDR2 from the germline V gene are GTSNPN and SVGIG (reference sequence). V was shortened by 5 bases and J by 3 bases, with 11 bases between the two germline ends. CDR3 length: 12 residues. CDR3 DNA sequence: TGTGCCTGGGGGGGAACCCTCTACGAGCAGTACTTC. Protein product: CAWGGTLYEQYF.

This chain connects TRBV7-6 to TRBJ2-3, with D possibly called TRBD1 or TRBD2 (5 bases each). V lost 8 bases and J 3 bases, leaving 15 bases between the germline ends. There are 14 residues in the CDR3. Germline-derived CDR1 and CDR2 are SGHVS and FNYEAQ. CDR3 sequence reads: CASSRAGATDTQYF. CDR3 DNA: TGTGCCAGCTCCAGAGCCGGGGCGACAGATACGCAGTATTTT. The full variable domain, with the rest looked up from reference TRBV7-6 and TRBJ2-3, is GAGVSQSPRYKVTKRGQDVALRCDPISGHVSLYWYRQALGQGPEFLTYFNYEAQQDKSGLPNDRFSAERPEGSISTLTIQRTEQRDSAMYRCASSRAGATDTQYFGPGTRLTVL.

The chain joins TRBV13 to TRBJ2-7, with 11 bases lining up with TRBD1. V trimming: 5 bases; J trimming: 5 bases; junction bases outside the gene matches: 8. The CDR3 contains 15 residues. Looked up from germline, CDR1 is PRHDT and CDR2 is FYEKMQ (reference sequence). CDR3 in DNA: TGTGCCAGCAGCCCCTCGGGACAGGGGGTAGACGAGCAGTACTTC. This gives the protein CASSPSGQGVDEQYF.

The V gene is TRBV20-1, the J gene TRBJ2-1; a possible D gene is TRBD2 (5 bases). Per germline, CDR1 DFQATT and CDR2 SNEGSKA (reference sequence). This CDR3 region has 11 residues. Trimming removed 5 bases at V and 9 bases at J, with 11 bases between. CDR3: CSAGLSGEQFF. For the CDR3, the DNA is TGCAGTGCTGGACTTTCGGGTGAGCAGTTCTTC.

This chain joins TRBV7-9 and TRBJ2-7, with D uncertain. Germline CDR1 reads SEHNR; CDR2 reads FQNEAQ (reference sequence). Trimming cost V 3 bases and J 5 bases, with 8 bases left between them. The CDR3 covers 12 residues. In DNA form, the CDR3 reads TGTGCCAGCAGCTTCGTAGGAGACGAGCAGTACTTC. The encoded protein is CASSFVGDEQYF.

This chain connects TRBV7-2 to TRBJ2-7; 11 bases are a match to TRBD2. The V gene's germline CDR1 is SGHTA and CDR2 FQGNSA. The ends lost 1 base at V and 5 bases at J; junction bases unmatched: 13. The CDR3 extends over 18 amino acids. CDR3 in amino acids: CASSLDVTSGRIRDEQYF. CDR3 nucleotide sequence: TGTGCCAGCAGCTTAGATGTAACTAGCGGGAGAATTAGAGACGAGCAGTACTTC.

By share, this clonotype ranks as medium-sized. J is TRBJ1-2 and V is TRBV24-1; D is unclear. This CDR3 contains 11 residues. CDR1 and CDR2 from the germline V gene are KGHDR and SFDVKD. The germline V and J ends were trimmed by 1 base and 11 bases, with 7 bases remaining between them. CDR3 region: CATSDLHKYTF. For the CDR3, the DNA is TGTGCCACCAGTGATTTACATAAGTACACCTTC.

The rearrangement uses TRBV9 and TRBJ2-2; D ambiguous. Trimming pared 2 bases from V and 5 bases from J, leaving 7 bases between. Germline CDR1 reads SGDLS; CDR2 reads YYNGEE. The CDR3 covers 13 residues. The CDR3 DNA reads as TGTGCCAGCAGCGTTTGGTATACCGGGGAGCTGTTTTTT. It is translated as CASSVWYTGELFF.

V is TRBV6-5 and J is TRBJ2-5; D gene ambiguous. Trimming removed 0 bases at V and 4 bases at J, with 15 bases between. CDR1 is MNHEY and CDR2 is SVGAGI in the germline V gene. The CDR3 has 16 residues. CDR3 nucleotide sequence: TGTGCCAGCAGTTACTCGCAGGTCGCGTTCCGAGAGACCCAGTACTTC. It yields the protein CASSYSQVAFRETQYF.

Concerning this clonotype itself: The junction departs from germline at one end; a sequencing error may be responsible. The chain combines TRBV7-6 with TRBJ2-2; possibly TRBD2 for D (5 bases). Germline V gene lookup returns CDR1 SGHVS and CDR2 FNYEAQ. The CDR3 length is 16 residues. CDR3 region: CASSRSPTWNTGKLFF. CDR3 nucleotides: TGTGCCAGCAGCCGGAGCCCGACTTGGAACACCGGGAAGCTGTTTTTT.

The V and J genes are TRBV4-1 and TRBJ2-7, with D unclear. The germline V gene encodes CDR1 MGHRA and CDR2 YSYEKL. This CDR3 comprises 13 residues. Trimming took 1 base from V and 4 from J, leaving 8 bases between them. Here the CDR3 reads CASSQGSQYEQYF. For the CDR3, the DNA is TGCGCCAGCAGCCAAGGATCTCAATACGAGCAGTACTTC.

The rearrangement uses TRBV6-6 and TRBJ1-2; D unresolved. CDR1 and CDR2 (germline): MNHNY, SVGAGI (reference sequence). The CDR3 is made up of 13 amino acids. V lost 6 bases and J lost 13, with 21 bases in between. In nucleotides, the CDR3 is TGTGCCAGCAGCCTCGGCGGGGATTTTAGGGCCACCTTC. Translating gives CASSLGGDFRATF.

The gene calls are TRBV20-1 and TRBJ1-4, with 9 bases aligning to TRBD1. Germline V gene data show CDR1 as DFQATT and CDR2 as SNEGSKA (reference sequence). J lost 5 bases, V lost 6 bases, and 7 bases had no gene match. The CDR3 length is 14 residues. CDR3 sequence reads: CSAPGTGLNEKLFF. DNA for the CDR3: TGCAGTGCGCCCGGGACAGGGTTAAATGAAAAACTGTTTTTT.

This rearrangement joins TRBV30 to TRBJ2-2, with D unclear. The CDR3 runs 10 residues. Germline CDR1 and CDR2: GTSNPN and SVGIG (reference sequence). The germline V and J ends were trimmed by 0 bases and 8 bases, with 1 base remaining between them. CDR3 in amino acids: CAWSVGELFF. As DNA, the CDR3 is TGTGCCTGGAGTGTGGGGGAGCTGTTTTTT.

The chain links TRBV29-1 to TRBJ1-2, with a possible D match to TRBD1 (5 bases). This CDR3 is built from 14 residues. The ends were cut back, 4 bases at V and 4 bases at J, with 16 bases in the middle. Germline lookup yields CDR1 SQVTM and CDR2 ANQGSEA. In DNA form, the CDR3 reads TGCAGCGTTGTTGGTTCGGGGGAAAGCTATGGCTACACCTTC. Amino acid sequence: CSVVGSGESYGYTF. Complete variable domain (other parts from reference TRBV29-1 and TRBJ1-2): SAVISQKPSRDICQRGTSLTIQCQVDSQVTMMFWYRQQPGQSLTLIATANQGSEATYESGFVIDKFPISRPNLTFSTLTVSNMSPEDSSIYLCSVVGSGESYGYTFGSGTRLTVV.

The chain links TRBV7-2 to TRBJ2-1, with D maybe TRBD2 (6 bases). The germline V and J ends were trimmed by 3 bases and 8 bases, with 8 bases remaining between them. The CDR3 runs to 12 residues. CDR1 is SGHTA, CDR2 FQGNSA, per germline. The CDR3 sequence: CASSFTSHEQFF. The CDR3 nucleotides are TGTGCCAGCAGCTTTACTAGCCATGAGCAGTTCTTC.